This T cell receptor (beta chain) was identified in a study of control samples from healthy donors and cancer patients. CDR3 length: 15 amino acids. Trimming left V 4 bases short and J 4 bases short, with 14 bases between. Germline assignment: CDR1 LGHDT and CDR2 YNNKEL (reference sequence). Assay: immunoSEQ multiplex PCR; the TCRdb copy retains only in-frame clones and omits some. The sample records fewer than 200,000 clones, approximately 92% being singletons. The sequence came from a man younger than 30 in good health. The genes are TRBV3-1 (or the pseudogene TRBV3-2) and TRBJ2-1, with D possibly being TRBD1 or TRBD2 (5 bases each). The sample taken for sequencing was blood. CDR3 nucleotides: TGTGCCAGCAGCCGACGGGGCGACTCTTACAATGAGCAGTTCTTC. Protein sequence: CASSRRGDSYNEQFF.